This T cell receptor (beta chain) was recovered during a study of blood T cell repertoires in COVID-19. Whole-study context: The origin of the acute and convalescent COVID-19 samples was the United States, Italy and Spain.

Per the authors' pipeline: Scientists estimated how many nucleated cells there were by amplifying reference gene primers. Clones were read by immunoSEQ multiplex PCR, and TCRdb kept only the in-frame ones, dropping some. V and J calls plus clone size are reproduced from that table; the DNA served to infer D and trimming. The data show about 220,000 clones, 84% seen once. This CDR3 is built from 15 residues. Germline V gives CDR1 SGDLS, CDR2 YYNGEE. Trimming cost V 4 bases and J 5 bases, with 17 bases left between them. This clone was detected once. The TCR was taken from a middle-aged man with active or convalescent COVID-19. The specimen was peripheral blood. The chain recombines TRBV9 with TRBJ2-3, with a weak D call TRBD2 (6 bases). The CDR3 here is CASSLSPGGVDTQYF. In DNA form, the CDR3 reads TGTGCCAGCAGCCTCTCGCCCGGGGGAGTAGATACGCAGTATTTT. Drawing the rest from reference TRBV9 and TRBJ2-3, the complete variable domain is DSGVTQTPKHLITATGQRVTLRCSPRSGDLSVYWYQQSLDQGLQFLIQYYNGEERAKGNILERFSAQQFPDLHSELNLSSLELGDSALYFCASSLSPGGVDTQYFGPGTRLTVL.